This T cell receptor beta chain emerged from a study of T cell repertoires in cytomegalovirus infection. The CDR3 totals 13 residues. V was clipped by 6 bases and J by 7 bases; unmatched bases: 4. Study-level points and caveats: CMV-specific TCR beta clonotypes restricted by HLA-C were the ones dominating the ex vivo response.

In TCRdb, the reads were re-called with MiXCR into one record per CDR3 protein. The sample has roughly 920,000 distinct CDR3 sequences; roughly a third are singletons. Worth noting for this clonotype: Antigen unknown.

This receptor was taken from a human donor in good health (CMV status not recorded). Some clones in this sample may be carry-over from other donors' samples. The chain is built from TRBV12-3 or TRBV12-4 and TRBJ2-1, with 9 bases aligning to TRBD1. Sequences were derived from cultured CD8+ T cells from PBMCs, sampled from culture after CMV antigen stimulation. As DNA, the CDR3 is TGTGCCAGCAGGGACAGGGGCCAAAATGAGCAGTTCTTC. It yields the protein CASRDRGQNEQFF.